This T cell receptor (beta chain) is from a study of T cells in localized non-small cell lung cancer. General observations from the study: Measurement of T cell clonality placed uninvolved adjacent lung highest, above the level in tumor. As only one tumor region underwent sequencing, heterogeneity remains possible. Appearances in adjacent lung were noted for a median 57 of the top 100 tumor clones. A raised T cell density in blood coincided with lengthier overall survival.

Assay: immunoSEQ multiplex PCR; the TCRdb copy retains only in-frame clones and omits some. Of 5,000 to 7,000 clones in the sample, around 21% were seen once. This clone has only a few counts. Antigen unknown. The source was lung tumor tissue, collected before any cancer treatment. The source of this sequence is a female donor aged 60 or older with stage I lung adenocarcinoma.

The DNA for the CDR3 is TGTGCCAGCAGTCGACAGGCCCAGCCCCAGCATTTT. It yields the protein CASSRQAQPQHF. This chain uses TRBV6-8 with TRBJ1-5; TRBD1 is a possible D gene (6 bases). V was clipped by 5 bases and J by 7 bases, with 9 bases between them. The germline gives CDR1 MNHGY, CDR2 SAAAGT. The CDR3 length is 12 residues.